A single sample is the source of the 7 T cell receptor beta chains below, sequenced in a study of cytomegalovirus exposure and HLA in healthy donors. Primers included in the PCR were 60 Vbeta and 13 Jbeta primers. Only in-frame clones appear in the TCRdb table, and some are missing; sequencing was by immunoSEQ multiplex PCR. Of 100,000 or so clones listed, roughly three quarters are singletons. Specimen: PBMCs. Source of these receptors: a man in his forties or fifties in good health and CMV-seronegative.

The CDR3 loop is CASSLYWDSYEQYF. In nucleotides, the CDR3 is TGTGCCAGCAGCTTGTATTGGGACAGTTACGAGCAGTACTTC. The chain has TRBV7-2 and TRBJ2-7; 7 bases fit TRBD1. The CDR3 has 14 amino acids. The V gene's germline CDR1 is SGHTA and CDR2 FQGNSA. V was pared by 3 bases and J by 4 bases, with 6 bases of the junction left unmatched.

This chain connects TRBV5-1 to TRBJ2-7; 7 bases match TRBD1. Trimming took 0 bases from V and 2 from J; bases not matched to a gene: 5. Germline CDR1 is SGHRS and CDR2 is YFSETQ. The CDR3 spans 15 residues. The CDR3, as DNA: TGCGCCAGCAGCTTGGTAGGGACAGTACCCTACGAGCAGTACTTC. Translating it yields CASSLVGTVPYEQYF.

In its sample, this clone was seen a few times. This sequence joins TRBV6-1 and TRBJ2-6; 7 positions match TRBD2. V shed 7 bases, J shed 4 bases, and the junction held 7 bases outside the gene matches. The CDR3 has 15 amino acids. CDR1 is MNHNS and CDR2 is SASEGT in the germline V gene. CDR3 nucleotides: TGTGCCAGCAACCCGGGGGGAGCCGGGGCCAACGTCCTGACTTTC. This codes for CASNPGGAGANVLTF.

This chain links TRBV10-2 with TRBJ1-2; D is undetermined. The CDR3 loop spans 11 amino acids. V lost 3 bases and J 8 bases, leaving 7 bases between the germline ends. CDR1 is WSHSY, CDR2 SAAADI, per germline. CDR3 sequence reads: CASSEGGGYTF. In nucleotides, the CDR3 is TGCGCCAGCAGTGAAGGAGGGGGCTACACCTTC.

This chain uses TRBV6-5 with TRBJ1-2; possible D gene TRBD1, 5 bases. Germline V gene sequence: CDR1 MNHEY, CDR2 SVGAGI. The CDR3 consists of 13 residues. The V gene lost 6 bases and the J gene lost 2 bases, with 10 bases spanning the gap. CDR3 sequence reads: CASRNRGNYGYTF. CDR3 in DNA: TGTGCCAGCAGGAACCGGGGGAACTATGGCTACACCTTC.

The genes are TRBV25-1 and TRBJ2-5; possible D gene TRBD1, 6 bases. The germline CDR1 and CDR2 sequences are MGHDK and SYGVNS. Trimming took off 6 bases at V and 5 bases at J, with 13 bases between the two ends. CDR3 length: 13 residues. CDR3 region: CASRSGVLETQYF. The CDR3 DNA follows: TGTGCCAGCAGATCAGGGGTTTTGGAGACCCAGTACTTC.

The chain joins TRBV18 to TRBJ2-1, with 10 bases that match TRBD2. CDR1 is KGHSH, CDR2 LQKENI, per germline. The CDR3 totals 15 residues. The V and J ends lost 3 bases and 4 bases, in that order; junction bases with no gene match: 3. CDR3 sequence reads: CASSPTSGQYNEQFF. For the CDR3, the DNA is TGTGCCAGCTCACCGACTAGCGGGCAGTACAATGAGCAGTTCTTC. Full variable domain (remainder filled in from reference TRBV18 and TRBJ2-1): NAGVMQNPRHLVRRRGQEARLRCSPMKGHSHVYWYRQLPEEGLKFMVYLQKENIIDESGMPKERFSAEFPKEGPSILRIQQVVRGDSAAYFCASSPTSGQYNEQFFGPGTRLTVL.